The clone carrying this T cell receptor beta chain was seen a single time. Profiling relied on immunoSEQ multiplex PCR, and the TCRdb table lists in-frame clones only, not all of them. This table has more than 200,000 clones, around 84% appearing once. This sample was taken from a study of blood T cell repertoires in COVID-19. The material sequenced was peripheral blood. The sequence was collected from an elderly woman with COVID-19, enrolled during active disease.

The CDR3 DNA reads TGCGCCAGCAGCTTGTTGATAGGGGGGGCCGGGGAGCTGTTTTTT. Translating gives CASSLLIGGAGELFF. The genes are TRBV5-1 and TRBJ2-2; maybe TRBD2 (7 bases). Germline V gene lookup returns CDR1 SGHRS and CDR2 YFSETQ. This CDR3 has 15 amino acids. V shed 1 base and J shed 6 bases, with 13 bases lying between them.